These 14 T cell receptor beta chains originate from one sample sequenced in a study of OX40 agonist ivuxolimab in advanced cancers. Profiling relied on immunoSEQ multiplex PCR, and the TCRdb table lists in-frame clones only, not all of them. The sample consists of under 200,000 clones, approximately 94% of them appearing once. This specimen consisted of CD4+ or CD8+ T cells sorted from blood, obtained in a trial of the OX40 agonist ivuxolimab. The receptors shown here come from an adult with an advanced solid tumor such as melanoma, head and neck, liver or kidney cancer.

This clone was counted once. The chain joins TRBV7-2 to TRBJ2-5; D is unclear. The CDR3 covers 16 residues. Per germline, CDR1 SGHTA and CDR2 FQGNSA. The V gene lost 0 bases and the J gene lost 5 bases, with 16 bases spanning the gap. CDR3 DNA: TGTGCCAGCAGCTTAGCCCCCGGAGTGGGCGGCGAGACCCAGTACTTC. It yields the protein CASSLAPGVGGETQYF.

V usage is TRBV10-3 and J usage is TRBJ1-2, with TRBD1 matching 7 bases. Looked up from germline, CDR1 is ENHRY and CDR2 is SYGVKD. The CDR3 has 16 amino acids. J lost 3 bases, V lost 3 bases, and 10 bases had no gene match. The CDR3 DNA is TGTGCCATCAGTGAAGACAGGGCATCGGCGGACTATGGCTACACCTTC. Amino acids: CAISEDRASADYGYTF.

The J gene is TRBJ1-5, the V gene TRBV9; 7 positions match TRBD1. The CDR3 runs to 15 residues. Losses at the gene ends were 5 bases for V and 0 bases for J; bases not matched to a gene: 5. The germline V gene encodes CDR1 SGDLS and CDR2 YYNGEE. DNA for the CDR3: TGTGCCAGCAGTCGACAGGGCCATAGCAATCAGCCCCAGCATTTT. Translation gives CASSRQGHSNQPQHF.

This clone appeared once. This chain links TRBV12-5 with TRBJ2-7, with TRBD1 matching over 8 bases. The V gene end was trimmed by 0 bases and the J gene end by 2 bases; junction bases not matched to a gene: 12. Germline V CDR1 and CDR2: LGHNT, FRNRAP. The CDR3 has 18 residues. The CDR3 reads CASGLVPAQGAMAYEQYF. Written as DNA, the CDR3 is TGTGCTAGTGGTTTGGTACCCGCTCAGGGGGCAATGGCCTACGAGCAGTACTTC.

The chain couples TRBV5-1 to TRBJ2-7; the D gene is possibly TRBD2 (6 bases). The CDR3 loop spans 14 amino acids. Germline CDR1 and CDR2: SGHRS and YFSETQ. Trimming removed 4 bases at V and 1 base at J, with 12 bases between. CDR3 amino acids: CASSLSGTSYEQYF. CDR3 in DNA: TGCGCCAGCAGCCTTAGCGGAACTTCCTACGAGCAGTACTTC.

J is TRBJ1-1 and V is TRBV28, with 10 nucleotides matching TRBD1. Unmatched junction bases numbered 5, after V lost 6 bases and J lost 10 bases. From germline, CDR1 is MDHEN and CDR2 SYDVKM. The CDR3 is made up of 12 amino acids. Here the CDR3 DNA reads TGTGCCAGCAGGACAGGGGGCGGGGTAGCTTTCTTT. Protein sequence: CASRTGGGVAFF. The full variable domain, its missing parts supplied by reference TRBV28 and TRBJ1-1, is DVKVTQSSRYLVKRTGEKVFLECVQDMDHENMFWYRQDPGLGLRLIYFSYDVKMKEKGDIPEGYSVSREKKERFSLILESASTNQTSMYLCASRTGGGVAFFGQGTRLTVV.

The chain couples TRBV6-5 to TRBJ2-3; unclear D gene. This CDR3 comprises 13 residues. V lost 7 bases, J lost 3 bases, and 11 bases lay in between. Germline-derived CDR1 and CDR2 are MNHEY and SVGAGI. The CDR3 spells CASTRARTDTQYF. The CDR3 nucleotides read TGTGCCAGCACTAGGGCTAGAACAGATACGCAGTATTTT.

The count of this clone is one. The chain is built from TRBV5-4 and TRBJ2-7; 7 bases are a match to TRBD2. The CDR3 sequence is 15 residues long. Germline V gene sequence: CDR1 SGHNT, CDR2 YYREEE (reference sequence). The V gene end was trimmed by 7 bases and the J gene end by 4 bases; junction bases not matched to a gene: 14. The CDR3 nucleotides are TGTGCCAGCCTTCGATTTGGCGGGAGCAAATACGAGCAGTACTTC. Amino acid sequence: CASLRFGGSKYEQYF.

The chain carries TRBV2 and TRBJ2-4, with D unresolved. Germline CDR1 SNHLY, CDR2 FYNNEI. CDR3 length: 14 residues. V dropped 8 bases and J dropped 0 bases, with 11 bases sitting between them. CDR3 DNA: TGTGCCAGCCTGGCGACGGGAGCCAAAAACATTCAGTACTTC. Translating it yields CASLATGAKNIQYF.

This rearrangement joins TRBV5-1 to TRBJ2-3; D call uncertain. The CDR3 is 14 residues long. V lost 2 bases and J lost 0, with 7 bases in between. Germline V gene lookup returns CDR1 SGHRS and CDR2 YFSETQ. CDR3 DNA sequence: TGCGCCAGCAGCTTCGGAGTTAGCACAGATACGCAGTATTTT. Amino acids: CASSFGVSTDTQYF.

This chain joins TRBV28 and TRBJ2-7; D gene ambiguous. The CDR3 is made up of 12 amino acids. The germline V gene has CDR1 MDHEN and CDR2 SYDVKM. Trimming cost V 4 bases and J 1 base, with 5 bases left between them. The CDR3: CASSSRSYEQYF. The CDR3 nucleotides are TGTGCCAGCAGTTCCAGGTCCTACGAGCAGTACTTC.

The chain uses TRBV6-1 and TRBJ2-7; no clear D gene. This CDR3 contains 12 residues. CDR1 is MNHNS, CDR2 SASEGT, per germline. V shed 8 bases and J shed 3 bases, with 11 bases lying between them. As DNA, the CDR3 is TGTGCCAGCGGAATTAATAGCTACGAGCAGTACTTC. This encodes CASGINSYEQYF.

The gene calls are TRBV28 and TRBJ2-7; 8 nucleotides align to TRBD2. In germline, CDR1 is MDHEN, CDR2 SYDVKM. The CDR3 length is 15 residues. With V trimmed by 8 bases and J by 5 bases, 14 bases remained unmatched. The CDR3 loop reads CASFSIGASGHEQYF. CDR3 nucleotides: TGTGCCAGCTTCTCAATTGGGGCTAGCGGGCACGAGCAGTACTTC.

The chain links TRBV27 to TRBJ1-1; 8 bases align to TRBD1. The J segment lost 0 bases and the V segment lost 2 bases, leaving 5 bases of the junction unmatched. CDR1 is MNHEY, CDR2 SMNVEV, per germline (reference sequence). This CDR3 contains 16 residues. This chain's CDR3 is CASSLRRQGLNTEAFF. CDR3 DNA sequence: TGTGCCAGCAGTTTAAGACGACAGGGGCTGAACACTGAAGCTTTCTTT.